This passage covers 26 T cell receptor beta chains from one sample sequenced in a study of T cell repertoires in ileal Crohn's disease. This sample's time point: neoterminal ileum biopsy at postoperative endoscopy, about 6 months after surgery. The data were produced by immunoSEQ multiplex PCR, yet TCRdb's version contains in-frame clones alone and is incomplete. The sample includes approximately 13,000 clones, around 78% of them seen just once. Sequenced: ileal tissue. These receptors came from an adult with Crohn's disease.

This sequence joins TRBV7-8 and TRBJ1-1; 8 bases fit TRBD1. The CDR3 runs 17 residues. V shed 3 bases and J 5 bases; nucleotides not matched to a gene: 14. Germline V gene data show CDR1 as SGHVS and CDR2 as FQNEAQ. CDR3 amino acids: CASSFGSGRQGRTEAFF. The CDR3 nucleotides are TGTGCCAGCAGCTTTGGATCAGGACGACAGGGGAGGACTGAAGCTTTCTTT.

V usage is TRBV2 and J usage is TRBJ2-3, with a tentative D call TRBD2 (7 bases). Germline CDR1 is SNHLY and CDR2 is FYNNEI. This CDR3 contains 14 residues. Trimming left V 7 bases short and J 1 base short, with 12 bases between. Here the CDR3 DNA reads TGTGCCAGCAACGGGGGGCAAGGCACAGATACGCAGTATTTT. This codes for CASNGGQGTDTQYF.

V and J are TRBV10-3 and TRBJ2-1, with 8 nucleotides matching TRBD2. V lost 0 bases, J lost 3 bases, and 7 bases stayed unmatched. The CDR3 is 17 amino acids. The germline CDR1 and CDR2 sequences are ENHRY and SYGVKD. CDR3 in DNA: TGTGCCATCAGTGAGTCGATTAGCGGGGCGATCTACAATGAGCAGTTCTTC. Translated, it gives CAISESISGAIYNEQFF.

J is TRBJ2-7 and V is TRBV5-1; a weak D match, TRBD1 (6 bases). The V end was cut by 4 bases, the J end by 2 bases, with 10 bases between. The germline V gene has CDR1 SGHRS and CDR2 YFSETQ. The CDR3 length is 13 residues. CDR3 nucleotides: TGCGCCAGCAGCCCTGGACAGACCTACGAGCAGTACTTC. Residues: CASSPGQTYEQYF.

The rearrangement uses TRBV6-1 and TRBJ1-2; a weak D match, TRBD1 (5 bases). Trimming took 5 bases from V and 4 from J, leaving 11 bases between them. Looked up from germline, CDR1 is MNHNS and CDR2 is SASEGT. The CDR3 covers 13 residues. The CDR3 DNA reads as TGTGCCAGCAGTACCGGGACTGGCTATGGCTACACCTTC. Protein: CASSTGTGYGYTF.

This rearrangement joins TRBV28 to TRBJ1-3; 9 nucleotides align to TRBD1. The CDR3 has 17 residues. Germline values: CDR1 MDHEN, CDR2 SYDVKM. The junction had 10 bases not matched to a gene; V was cut back by 0 bases and J by 7 bases. CDR3 in amino acids: CASSLCLWDRVCNTIYF. CDR3 DNA sequence: TGTGCCAGCAGTTTATGTCTGTGGGACAGGGTATGTAACACCATATATTTT. Full variable domain (remainder filled in from reference TRBV28 and TRBJ1-3): DVKVTQSSRYLVKRTGEKVFLECVQDMDHENMFWYRQDPGLGLRLIYFSYDVKMKEKGDIPEGYSVSREKKERFSLILESASTNQTSMYLCASSLCLWDRVCNTIYFGEGSWLTVV.

Sample share makes this clone medium-sized. The rearrangement joins TRBV5-1 to TRBJ1-3; a weak D match, TRBD1 (5 bases). Per germline, CDR1 SGHRS and CDR2 YFSETQ. The V end lost 7 bases, the J end lost 4 bases, and 9 bases lay between the germline ends. This CDR3 has 12 residues. Here the CDR3 reads CASGTPGNTIYF. DNA of the CDR3: TGCGCCAGCGGGACTCCAGGAAACACCATATATTTT.

V and J are TRBV7-6 and TRBJ2-5; D unclear. V gave up 2 bases and J gave up 5 bases, with 6 bases separating them. The CDR3 covers 12 residues. Germline assignment: CDR1 SGHVS and CDR2 FNYEAQ. CDR3 residues: CASSLNRETQYF. DNA of the CDR3: TGTGCCAGCAGCTTAAATCGGGAGACCCAGTACTTC.

The V gene is TRBV6-6, the J gene TRBJ2-1, with 15 nucleotides matching TRBD2. V lost 8 bases to trimming and J lost 7 bases; unmatched junction nucleotides: 9. The CDR3 is 16 residues long. CDR1 and CDR2 (germline): MNHNY, SVGAGI (reference sequence). The CDR3 nucleotides read TGTGCCAGCGAGGGACTAGCGGGAGGAGGATGGAATGAGCAGTTCTTC. Its protein is CASEGLAGGGWNEQFF.

The chain combines TRBV6-6 with TRBJ2-1; 7 bases line up with TRBD2. CDR3 length equals 14 residues. Germline-derived CDR1 and CDR2 are MNHNY and SVGAGI (reference sequence). Unmatched junction bases numbered 6, after V lost 2 bases and J lost 8 bases. The CDR3 DNA follows: TGTGCCAGCAGTTACCACGGGAGGATCGATGAGCAGTTCTTC. Translated: CASSYHGRIDEQFF.

This sequence joins TRBV18 and TRBJ2-7, with 7 nucleotides matching TRBD1. The CDR3 totals 16 residues. The germline CDR1 and CDR2 sequences are KGHSH and LQKENI. V was pared by 1 base and J by 2 bases, with 8 bases of the junction left unmatched. The CDR3 region is CASSPQSQGTAYEQYF. The CDR3 DNA reads as TGTGCCAGCTCACCACAGAGTCAGGGGACAGCCTACGAGCAGTACTTC.

V is TRBV6-6 and J is TRBJ2-7; 7 nucleotides agree with TRBD1. Germline values: CDR1 MNHNY, CDR2 SVGAGI (reference sequence). V shed 2 bases, J shed 1 base, and the junction held 5 bases outside the gene matches. This CDR3 has 15 residues. The CDR3 DNA is TGTGCCAGCAGTTACGCTGGACAGGATTCCTACGAGCAGTACTTC. It specifies CASSYAGQDSYEQYF.

DNA of the CDR3: TGTGCCAGCTGGGGGGGCTTCCAGCAGTACTTC. Translated, it gives CASWGGFQQYF. This rearrangement joins TRBV6-1 to TRBJ2-5; D is possibly TRBD2 (7 bases). Between the trimmed V and J ends, which lost 8 bases and 11 bases, there was a span of 15 bases. The CDR3 is 11 amino acids. Germline CDR1 reads MNHNS; CDR2 reads SASEGT.

This chain joins TRBV5-1 and TRBJ2-7, with 8 bases identical to TRBD2. The CDR3 covers 17 residues. CDR1 and CDR2 (germline): SGHRS, YFSETQ. Trimming removed 8 bases from V and 0 bases from J; junction bases left unmatched: 16. The CDR3 DNA reads TGCGCCAGTCTGCCAGGGGCCACTAGCGGACTCTCCTACGAGCAGTACTTC. Translation gives CASLPGATSGLSYEQYF.

The rearrangement joins TRBV7-8 to TRBJ1-3, with TRBD1 as a possible D gene (5 bases). The CDR3 runs to 14 residues. CDR1 and CDR2 (germline): SGHVS, FQNEAQ. Trimming removed 2 bases from V and 6 bases from J, with 11 bases in between. In nucleotides, the CDR3 is TGTGCCAGCAGCTTAAGCAGGGCCGAAAACACCATATATTTT. Its translation is CASSLSRAENTIYF.

The CDR3 DNA reads as TGCGCCAGCAGATTCCGAGGTGGCGGCAGCTCTGGAAACACCATATATTTT. Translation gives CASRFRGGGSSGNTIYF. The chain has TRBV5-1 and TRBJ1-3; no reliable D call. The CDR3 runs to 17 residues. Germline loops: CDR1 SGHRS, CDR2 YFSETQ. The germline V and J ends were trimmed by 5 bases and 0 bases, with 18 bases remaining between them.

Only a few counts were recorded for this clone. V usage is TRBV6-1 and J usage is TRBJ1-2, with D maybe TRBD1 (6 bases). Germline V gene lookup returns CDR1 MNHNS and CDR2 SASEGT. This CDR3 spans 14 amino acids. V was pared by 10 bases and J by 6 bases, with 21 bases between. The CDR3 DNA is TGTGCCATCGCCGGGACACTAAGAAAGGATGGCTACACCTTC. It yields the protein CAIAGTLRKDGYTF.

The chain links TRBV5-1 to TRBJ2-7, with TRBD1 matching 9 bases. This CDR3 has 14 amino acids. Unmatched junction bases numbered 8, after V lost 0 bases and J lost 10 bases. The V gene's germline CDR1 is SGHRS and CDR2 YFSETQ. The CDR3 loop reads CASSLGQGEIPQYF. For the CDR3, the DNA is TGCGCCAGCAGCTTGGGACAGGGGGAGATCCCTCAGTACTTC.

This clone turned up a few times. The V gene is TRBV27, the J gene TRBJ2-7, with D uncertain. V lost 2 bases and J lost 2, with 13 bases in between. The CDR3 has 15 residues. From germline, CDR1 is MNHEY and CDR2 SMNVEV (reference sequence). The CDR3: CASSLGGDPTYEQYF. As DNA, the CDR3 is TGTGCCAGCAGTTTAGGCGGCGATCCTACCTACGAGCAGTACTTC.

The V call is TRBV4-2, the J call TRBJ2-3; 12 bases fit TRBD2. Germline V gene lookup returns CDR1 LGHNA and CDR2 YNFKEQ. This CDR3 contains 20 residues. V was pared by 4 bases and J by 3 bases, with 17 bases of the junction left unmatched. DNA of the CDR3: TGTGCCAGCAGCCCCCGACTAGCGGGGGCCTTAGCGATGGGGACAGATACGCAGTATTTT. This gives the protein CASSPRLAGALAMGTDTQYF.

In nucleotides, the CDR3 is TGCGCCAGCAGCATAGACAGTGGAAACTATGGCTACACCTTC. It codes for CASSIDSGNYGYTF. The chain joins TRBV5-1 to TRBJ1-2, with D perhaps matching TRBD1 (5 bases). Germline lookup yields CDR1 SGHRS and CDR2 YFSETQ. CDR3 length: 14 amino acids. Between the trimmed V and J ends, which lost 4 bases and 2 bases, there was a span of 12 bases.

As to this clone: The same CDR3 arises from other DNA sequences in this sample as well. V and J are TRBV11-2 and TRBJ1-1, with D possibly matching TRBD1 (6 bases). The CDR3 has 14 amino acids. With 1 base removed from V and 4 bases from J, the gap between germline ends came to 10 bases. Germline CDR1 SGHAT, CDR2 FQNNGV. DNA for the CDR3: TGTGCCAGCAGCTTAGCTGGGGGCCGCACTGAAGCTTTCTTT. Protein: CASSLAGGRTEAFF.

This chain uses TRBV27 with TRBJ2-1; 10 positions agree with TRBD2. Germline V gene sequence: CDR1 MNHEY, CDR2 SMNVEV (reference sequence). V dropped 2 bases and J dropped 4; count of bases not matched to a gene: 2. This CDR3 is built from 15 residues. CDR3 sequence (DNA): TGTGCCAGCAGTTTAATAGCGGGAGGTTACAATGAGCAGTTCTTC. It translates to CASSLIAGGYNEQFF.

This clone occurred a few times. V usage is TRBV23-1 and J usage is TRBJ1-1; a weak D match, TRBD1 (6 bases). TRBV23-1 is filed as an ORF, its function uncertain. V lost 7 bases, J lost 4 bases, and 13 bases lay in between. The CDR3 contains 13 residues. This chain's CDR3 is CASMKRGSTEAFF. CDR3 bases: TGCGCCAGCATGAAAAGGGGGAGCACTGAAGCTTTCTTT.

The V gene is TRBV7-9, the J gene TRBJ1-1; 12 nucleotides line up with TRBD1. There are 15 residues in the CDR3. Germline V CDR1 and CDR2: SEHNR, FQNEAQ (reference sequence). With 5 bases clipped from V and 6 bases from J, the junction kept 7 bases outside the gene matches. The DNA for the CDR3 is TGTGCCAGCAGCATCTGGGACAGGGGGCGGGCTGAAGCTTTCTTT. This sequence encodes CASSIWDRGRAEAFF.

The chain is built from TRBV4-1 and TRBJ2-1; 7 bases are shared with TRBD2. Trimming took 0 bases from V and 7 from J; bases not matched to a gene: 3. From germline, CDR1 is MGHRA and CDR2 YSYEKL. The CDR3 extends over 14 amino acids. CDR3 DNA: TGCGCCAGCAGCCAAGATAGGACTAGGAATGAGCAGTTCTTC. This encodes CASSQDRTRNEQFF.